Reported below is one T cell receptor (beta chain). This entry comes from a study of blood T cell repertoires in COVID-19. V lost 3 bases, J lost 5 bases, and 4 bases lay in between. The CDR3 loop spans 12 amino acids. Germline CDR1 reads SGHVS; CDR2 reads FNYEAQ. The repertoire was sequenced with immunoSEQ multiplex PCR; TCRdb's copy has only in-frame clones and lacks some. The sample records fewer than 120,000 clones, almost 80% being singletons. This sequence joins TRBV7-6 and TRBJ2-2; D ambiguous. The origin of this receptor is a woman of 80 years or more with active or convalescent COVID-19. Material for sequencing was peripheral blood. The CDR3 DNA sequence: TGTGCCAGCAGCTTTAGTACCGGGGAGCTGTTTTTT. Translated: CASSFSTGELFF. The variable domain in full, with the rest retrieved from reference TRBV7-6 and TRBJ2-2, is GAGVSQSPRYKVTKRGQDVALRCDPISGHVSLYWYRQALGQGPEFLTYFNYEAQQDKSGLPNDRFSAERPEGSISTLTIQRTEQRDSAMYRCASSFSTGELFFGEGSRLTVL.